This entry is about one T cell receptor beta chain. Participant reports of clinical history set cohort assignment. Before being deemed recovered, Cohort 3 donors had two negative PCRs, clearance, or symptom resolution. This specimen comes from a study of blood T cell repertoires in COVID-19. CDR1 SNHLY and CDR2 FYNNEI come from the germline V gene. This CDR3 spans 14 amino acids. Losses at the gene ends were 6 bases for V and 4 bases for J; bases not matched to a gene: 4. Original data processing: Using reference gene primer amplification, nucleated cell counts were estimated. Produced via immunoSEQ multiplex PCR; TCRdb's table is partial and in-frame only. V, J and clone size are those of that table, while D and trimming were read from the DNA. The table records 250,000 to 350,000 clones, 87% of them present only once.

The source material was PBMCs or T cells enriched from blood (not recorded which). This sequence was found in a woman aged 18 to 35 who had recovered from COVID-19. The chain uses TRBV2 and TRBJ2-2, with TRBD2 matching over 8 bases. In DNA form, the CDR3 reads TGTGCCAGCAGACTAGCGGACTTCACCGGGGAGCTGTTTTTT. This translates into CASRLADFTGELFF. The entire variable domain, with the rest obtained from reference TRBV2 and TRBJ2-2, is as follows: EPEVTQTPSHQVTQMGQEVILRCVPISNHLYFYWYRQILGQKVEFLVSFYNNEISEKSEIFDDQFSVERPDGSNFTLKIRSTKLEDSAMYFCASRLADFTGELFFGEGSRLTVL.